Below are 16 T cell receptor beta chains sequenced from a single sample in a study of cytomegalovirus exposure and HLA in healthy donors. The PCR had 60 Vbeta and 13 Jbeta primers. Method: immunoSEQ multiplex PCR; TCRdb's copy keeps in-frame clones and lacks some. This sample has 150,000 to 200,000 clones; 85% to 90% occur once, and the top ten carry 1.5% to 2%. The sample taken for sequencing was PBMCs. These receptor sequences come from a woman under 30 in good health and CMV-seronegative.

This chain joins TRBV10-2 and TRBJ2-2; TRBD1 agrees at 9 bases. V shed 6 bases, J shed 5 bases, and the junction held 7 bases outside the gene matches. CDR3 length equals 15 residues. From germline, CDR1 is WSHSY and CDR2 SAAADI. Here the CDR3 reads CASRQGARGTGELFF. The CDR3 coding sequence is TGCGCCAGCAGACAGGGGGCGCGAGGGACCGGGGAGCTGTTTTTT.

CDR3 sequence reads: CASSSPGSIMNTEAFF. CDR3 in DNA: TGTGCCAGCAGCTCCCCAGGGTCAATCATGAACACTGAAGCTTTCTTT. This chain joins TRBV5-4 and TRBJ1-1; D is possibly TRBD1 (5 bases). With 3 bases removed from V and 0 bases from J, the gap between germline ends came to 15 bases. This CDR3 comprises 16 residues. Germline V CDR1 and CDR2: SGHNT, YYREEE (reference sequence).

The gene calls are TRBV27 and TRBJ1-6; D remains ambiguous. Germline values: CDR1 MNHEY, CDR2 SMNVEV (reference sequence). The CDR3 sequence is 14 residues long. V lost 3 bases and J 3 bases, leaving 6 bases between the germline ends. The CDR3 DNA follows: TGTGCCAGCAGTTTGTCCAGCTATAATTCACCCCTCCACTTT. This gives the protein CASSLSSYNSPLHF.

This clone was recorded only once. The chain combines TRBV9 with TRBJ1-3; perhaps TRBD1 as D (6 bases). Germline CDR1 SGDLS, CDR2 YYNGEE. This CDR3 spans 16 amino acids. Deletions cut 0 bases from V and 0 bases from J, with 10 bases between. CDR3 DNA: TGTGCCAGCAGCGTAGCCACAGGGCTCTCTGGAAACACCATATATTTT. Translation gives CASSVATGLSGNTIYF. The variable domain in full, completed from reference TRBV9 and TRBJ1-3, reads DSGVTQTPKHLITATGQRVTLRCSPRSGDLSVYWYQQSLDQGLQFLIQYYNGEERAKGNILERFSAQQFPDLHSELNLSSLELGDSALYFCASSVATGLSGNTIYFGEGSWLTVV.

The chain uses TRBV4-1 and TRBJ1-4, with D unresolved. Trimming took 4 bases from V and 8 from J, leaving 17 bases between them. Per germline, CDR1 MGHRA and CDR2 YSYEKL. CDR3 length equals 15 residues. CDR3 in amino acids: CASSPEGYGEEKLFF. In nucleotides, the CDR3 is TGCGCCAGCAGCCCTGAAGGGTACGGGGAAGAAAAACTGTTTTTT.

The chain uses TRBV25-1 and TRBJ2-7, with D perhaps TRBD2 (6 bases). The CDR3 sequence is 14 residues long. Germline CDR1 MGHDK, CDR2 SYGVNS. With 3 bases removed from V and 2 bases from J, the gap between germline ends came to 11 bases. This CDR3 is CASSDLAGTYEQYF. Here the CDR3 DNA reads TGTGCCAGCAGTGACTTGGCGGGGACCTACGAGCAGTACTTC.

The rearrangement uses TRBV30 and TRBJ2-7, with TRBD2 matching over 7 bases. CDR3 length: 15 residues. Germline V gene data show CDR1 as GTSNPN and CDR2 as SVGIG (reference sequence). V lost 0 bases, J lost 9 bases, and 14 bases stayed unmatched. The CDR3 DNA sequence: TGTGCCTGGAGTGTACTCAGCGGGGAGCGCGTCGGGCAGTACTTC. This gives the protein CAWSVLSGERVGQYF.

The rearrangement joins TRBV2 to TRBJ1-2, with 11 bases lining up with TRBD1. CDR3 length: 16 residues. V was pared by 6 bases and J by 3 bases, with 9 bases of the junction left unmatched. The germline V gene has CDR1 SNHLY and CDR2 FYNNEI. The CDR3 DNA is TGTGCCAGCAGAGGGGGGACAGGGGGATGGGACTATGGCTACACCTTC. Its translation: CASRGGTGGWDYGYTF.

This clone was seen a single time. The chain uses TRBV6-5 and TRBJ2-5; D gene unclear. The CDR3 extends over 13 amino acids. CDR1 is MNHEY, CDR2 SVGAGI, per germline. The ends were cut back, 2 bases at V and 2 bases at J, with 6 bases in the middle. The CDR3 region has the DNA TGTGCCAGCAGTTACGGCAGGCAAGAGACCCAGTACTTC. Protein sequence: CASSYGRQETQYF.

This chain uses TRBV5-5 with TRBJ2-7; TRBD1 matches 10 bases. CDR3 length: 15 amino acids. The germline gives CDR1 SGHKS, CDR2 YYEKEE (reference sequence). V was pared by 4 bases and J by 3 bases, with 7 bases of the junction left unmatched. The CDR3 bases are TGTGCCAGCAGCGTCGGGACAGGGGCCGGCTACGAGCAGTACTTC. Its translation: CASSVGTGAGYEQYF. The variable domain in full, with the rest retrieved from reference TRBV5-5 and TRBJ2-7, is DAGVTQSPTHLIKTRGQQVTLRCSPISGHKSVSWYQQVLGQGPQFIFQYYEKEERGRGNFPDRFSARQFPNYSSELNVNALLLGDSALYLCASSVGTGAGYEQYFGPGTRLTVT.

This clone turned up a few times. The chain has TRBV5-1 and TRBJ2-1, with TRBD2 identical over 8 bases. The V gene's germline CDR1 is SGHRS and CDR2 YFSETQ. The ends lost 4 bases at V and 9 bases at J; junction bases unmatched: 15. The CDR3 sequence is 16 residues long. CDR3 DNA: TGCGCCAGCAGCCCCCTAACGGGAGGGCCGAGTTCTGAGCAGTTCTTC. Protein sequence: CASSPLTGGPSSEQFF. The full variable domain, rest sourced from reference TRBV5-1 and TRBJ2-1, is KAGVTQTPRYLIKTRGQQVTLSCSPISGHRSVSWYQQTPGQGLQFLFEYFSETQRNKGNFPGRFSGRQFSNSRSEMNVSTLELGDSALYLCASSPLTGGPSSEQFFGPGTRLTVL.

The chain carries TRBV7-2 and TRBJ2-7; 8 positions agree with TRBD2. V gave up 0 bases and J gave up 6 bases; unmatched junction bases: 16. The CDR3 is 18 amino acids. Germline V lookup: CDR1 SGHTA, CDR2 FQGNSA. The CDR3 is CASSLAEAVAGSSGEQYF. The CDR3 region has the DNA TGTGCCAGCAGCTTAGCGGAGGCAGTAGCGGGGTCTTCGGGCGAGCAGTACTTC.

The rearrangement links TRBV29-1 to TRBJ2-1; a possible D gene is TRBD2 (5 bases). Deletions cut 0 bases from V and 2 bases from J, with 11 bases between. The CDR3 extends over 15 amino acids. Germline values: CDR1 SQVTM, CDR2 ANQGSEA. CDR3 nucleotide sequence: TGCAGCGTTGAAGAACTCTCGGGGACCTACAATGAGCAGTTCTTC. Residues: CSVEELSGTYNEQFF.

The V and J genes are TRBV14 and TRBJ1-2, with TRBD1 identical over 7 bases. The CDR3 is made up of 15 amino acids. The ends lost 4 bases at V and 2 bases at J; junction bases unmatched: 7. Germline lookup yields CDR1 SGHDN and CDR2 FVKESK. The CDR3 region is CASSRLGTENYGYTF. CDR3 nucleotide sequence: TGTGCCAGCAGCCGTCTGGGGACAGAAAACTATGGCTACACCTTC.

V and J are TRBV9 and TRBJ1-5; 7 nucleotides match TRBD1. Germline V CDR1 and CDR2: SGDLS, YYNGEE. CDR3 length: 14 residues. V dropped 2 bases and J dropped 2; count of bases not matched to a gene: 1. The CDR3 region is CASSVGQGNQPQHF. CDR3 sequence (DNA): TGTGCCAGCAGCGTCGGACAGGGCAATCAGCCCCAGCATTTT.

CDR3 sequence: CASSATFPSSGNTIYF. In nucleotides, the CDR3 is TGTGCCAGCAGCGCGACCTTCCCTAGCTCTGGAAACACCATATATTTT. The chain has TRBV9 and TRBJ1-3; D is unclear. Germline values: CDR1 SGDLS, CDR2 YYNGEE. Trimming removed 3 bases at V and 0 bases at J, with 13 bases between. This CDR3 contains 16 residues.